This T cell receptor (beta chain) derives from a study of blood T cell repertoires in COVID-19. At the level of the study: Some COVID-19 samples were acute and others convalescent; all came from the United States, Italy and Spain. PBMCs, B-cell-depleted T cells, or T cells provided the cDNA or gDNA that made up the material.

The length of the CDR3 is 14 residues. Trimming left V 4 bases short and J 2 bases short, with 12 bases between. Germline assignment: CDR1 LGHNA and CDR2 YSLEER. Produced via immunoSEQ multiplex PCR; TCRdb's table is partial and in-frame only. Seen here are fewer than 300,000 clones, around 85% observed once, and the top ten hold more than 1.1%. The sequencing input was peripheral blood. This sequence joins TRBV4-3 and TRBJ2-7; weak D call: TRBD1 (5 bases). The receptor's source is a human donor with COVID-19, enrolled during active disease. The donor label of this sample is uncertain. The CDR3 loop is CASSPQQGPYEQYF. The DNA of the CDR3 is TGCGCCAGCAGCCCCCAGCAGGGTCCCTACGAGCAGTACTTC.